The 15 T cell receptor beta chains presented below share a single source sample, sequenced in a study of blood T cell repertoires in COVID-19. Sequencing used immunoSEQ multiplex PCR; TCRdb keeps in-frame clones, though not all of them. Of approximately 19,000 clones listed, approximately 91% are singletons. Sequencing was carried out using peripheral blood. Every receptor here comes from a human donor in a cohort sampled during active COVID-19.

This clone was recorded once. The chain links TRBV28 to TRBJ2-2, with 7 bases matching TRBD1. The CDR3 spans 13 residues. Germline V CDR1 and CDR2: MDHEN, SYDVKM. The V gene end was trimmed by 6 bases and the J gene end by 4 bases; junction bases not matched to a gene: 2. CDR3 sequence: CASRSGGTGELFF. Here the CDR3 DNA reads TGTGCCAGCAGGTCAGGGGGCACCGGGGAGCTGTTTTTT.

This sequence joins TRBV6-2 or TRBV6-3 and TRBJ2-2; 13 nucleotides align to TRBD2. Losses at the gene ends were 2 bases for V and 8 bases for J; bases not matched to a gene: 5. This CDR3 is 16 amino acids long. Germline loops: CDR1 MNHEY, CDR2 SVGEGT. CDR3 residues: CASSYRTSGGAGELFF. The DNA for the CDR3 is TGTGCCAGCAGTTACCGGACTAGCGGGGGAGCTGGGGAGCTGTTTTTT.

The rearrangement uses TRBV29-1 and TRBJ2-5; 7 nucleotides agree with TRBD2. V trimming: 3 bases; J trimming: 3 bases; junction bases outside the gene matches: 4. Germline V gives CDR1 SQVTM, CDR2 ANQGSEA. The CDR3 has 13 amino acids. CDR3 residues: CSVEPSGEETQYF. CDR3 nucleotides: TGCAGCGTTGAGCCTAGCGGAGAAGAGACCCAGTACTTC. Variable domain in full (rest from reference TRBV29-1 and TRBJ2-5): SAVISQKPSRDICQRGTSLTIQCQVDSQVTMMFWYRQQPGQSLTLIATANQGSEATYESGFVIDKFPISRPNLTFSTLTVSNMSPEDSSIYLCSVEPSGEETQYFGPGTRLLVL.

The V call is TRBV19, the J call TRBJ2-2; D is perhaps TRBD1 (6 bases). V lost 6 bases, J lost 5 bases, and 10 bases lay in between. The CDR3 is 13 amino acids. Germline lookup yields CDR1 LNHDA and CDR2 SQIVND (reference sequence). For the CDR3, the DNA is TGTGCCAGTAGCCCTACAGGGACCGGGGAGCTGTTTTTT. It yields the protein CASSPTGTGELFF.

This chain uses TRBV19 with TRBJ1-3; possibly TRBD1 for D (6 bases). Germline lookup yields CDR1 LNHDA and CDR2 SQIVND (reference sequence). This CDR3 has 17 amino acids. V lost 8 bases, J lost 1 base, and 21 bases lay in between. CDR3 DNA sequence: TGTGCCAGTGCCCCCGGGACACGGGAACTATCTGGAAACACCATATATTTT. Its translation: CASAPGTRELSGNTIYF.

CDR3 loop: CASSQDLGTGFKAFF. DNA for the CDR3: TGTGCCAGCAGCCAAGATCTTGGGACAGGGTTTAAAGCTTTCTTT. The chain is built from TRBV4-2 and TRBJ1-1; 9 bases match TRBD1. In germline, CDR1 is LGHNA, CDR2 YNFKEQ. V lost 0 bases, J lost 9 bases, and 8 bases stayed unmatched. This CDR3 region has 15 residues.

This clone was recorded a few times. Here the CDR3 reads CASSLASRDEQYF. As DNA, the CDR3 is TGTGCCAGCAGCTTGGCCTCGCGGGACGAGCAGTACTTC. The rearrangement uses TRBV5-4 and TRBJ2-7; the D gene is possibly TRBD2 (5 bases). The V gene lost 0 bases and the J gene lost 5 bases, with 9 bases spanning the gap. The CDR3 sequence is 13 residues long. Germline assignment: CDR1 SGHNT and CDR2 YYREEE (reference sequence). Looking up the rest from reference TRBV5-4 and TRBJ2-7 gives the full variable domain: ETGVTQSPTHLIKTRGQQVTLRCSSQSGHNTVSWYQQALGQGPQFIFQYYREEENGRGNFPPRFSGLQFPNYSSELNVNALELDDSALYLCASSLASRDEQYFGPGTRLTVT.

This clone has only a few counts. The J gene is TRBJ2-2, the V gene TRBV24-1, with 14 bases fitting TRBD2. The CDR3 loop spans 17 amino acids. With V trimmed by 5 bases and J by 4 bases, 5 bases remained unmatched. From germline, CDR1 is KGHDR and CDR2 SFDVKD. The CDR3 is CATSATSGGAVTGELFF. CDR3 DNA sequence: TGTGCCACCAGTGCGACTAGCGGGGGGGCCGTCACCGGGGAGCTGTTTTTT.

The chain combines TRBV15 with TRBJ1-2; TRBD1 matches 8 bases. CDR3 length: 14 residues. CDR1 is LNHNV, CDR2 YYDKDF, per germline (reference sequence). V shed 8 bases and J 0 bases; nucleotides not matched to a gene: 5. The CDR3 loop reads CATEEQGANYGYTF. The CDR3 DNA reads TGTGCCACCGAGGAACAGGGGGCTAACTATGGCTACACCTTC.

The chain couples TRBV11-2 to TRBJ2-1, with a tentative D call TRBD2 (5 bases). This CDR3 contains 15 residues. Per the germline V gene, CDR1 is SGHAT and CDR2 is FQNNGV. The V end was cut by 4 bases, the J end by 5 bases, with 15 bases between. CDR3 sequence reads: CASSSRVALNNEQFF. CDR3 nucleotides: TGTGCCAGCAGCTCTCGGGTAGCGTTAAACAATGAGCAGTTCTTC.

As DNA, the CDR3 is TGCGCCAGCAGCCAAGATCGGCTAGCGGGAGGCAATGAGCAGTTCTTC. Its translation is CASSQDRLAGGNEQFF. The V gene is TRBV4-3, the J gene TRBJ2-1, with 11 bases lining up with TRBD2. With V trimmed by 0 bases and J by 6 bases, 4 bases remained unmatched. Germline-derived CDR1 and CDR2 are LGHNA and YSLEER. The CDR3 extends over 16 amino acids.

The V and J genes are TRBV7-8 and TRBJ2-2; D not resolved. The length of the CDR3 is 13 residues. Trimming left V 4 bases short and J 3 bases short, with 6 bases between. In germline, CDR1 is SGHVS, CDR2 FQNEAQ. The CDR3 DNA reads TGTGCCAGCAGCTCCAGGTACACCGGGGAGCTGTTTTTT. Protein sequence: CASSSRYTGELFF. The whole variable domain, filled in from reference TRBV7-8 and TRBJ2-2, reads GAGVSQSPRYKVAKRGQDVALRCDPISGHVSLFWYQQALGQGPEFLTYFQNEAQLDKSGLPSDRFFAERPEGSVSTLKIQRTQQEDSAVYLCASSSRYTGELFFGEGSRLTVL.

J is TRBJ1-1 and V is TRBV28; weak D call: TRBD1 (5 bases). V lost 3 bases and J 1 base, leaving 12 bases between the germline ends. Germline V gene lookup returns CDR1 MDHEN and CDR2 SYDVKM. This CDR3 has 15 residues. CDR3 bases: TGTGCCAGCAGTTTGTGGGCAGGGAAGAACACTGAAGCTTTCTTT. Its translation is CASSLWAGKNTEAFF.

The V call is TRBV7-2, the J call TRBJ1-1; D unclear. Between the trimmed V and J ends, which lost 5 bases and 3 bases, there was a span of 13 bases. Germline V gene lookup returns CDR1 SGHTA and CDR2 FQGNSA. This CDR3 spans 14 amino acids. DNA of the CDR3: TGTGCCAGCAGCCACGTCGGGGTTGACACTGAAGCTTTCTTT. Its protein product is CASSHVGVDTEAFF.

This rearrangement joins TRBV19 to TRBJ2-5; the D is unclear. The V end was cut by 6 bases, the J end by 5 bases, with 13 bases between. This CDR3 is 13 amino acids long. Germline loops: CDR1 LNHDA, CDR2 SQIVND (reference sequence). The CDR3 DNA reads TGTGCCAGTAGGGGCCAGGTAGTGGAGACCCAGTACTTC. This sequence encodes CASRGQVVETQYF. The whole variable domain, remainder taken from reference TRBV19 and TRBJ2-5, is DGGITQSPKYLFRKEGQNVTLSCEQNLNHDAMYWYRQDPGQGLRLIYYSQIVNDFQKGDIAEGYSVSREKKESFPLTVTSAQKNPTAFYLCASRGQVVETQYFGPGTRLLVL.